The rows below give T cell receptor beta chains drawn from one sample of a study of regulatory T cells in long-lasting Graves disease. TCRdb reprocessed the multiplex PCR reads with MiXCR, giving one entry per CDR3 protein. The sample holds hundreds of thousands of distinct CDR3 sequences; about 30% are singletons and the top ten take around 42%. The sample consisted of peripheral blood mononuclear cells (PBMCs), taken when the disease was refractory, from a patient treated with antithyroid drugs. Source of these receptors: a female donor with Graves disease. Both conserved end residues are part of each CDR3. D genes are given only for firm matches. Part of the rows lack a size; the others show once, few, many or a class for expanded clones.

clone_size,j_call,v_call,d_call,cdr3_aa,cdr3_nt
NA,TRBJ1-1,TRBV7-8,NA,CASSSSQGEAFF,TGTGCCAGCAGCTCCTCCCAGGGTGAAGCTTTCTTT
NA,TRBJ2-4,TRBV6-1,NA,CASSDSRLGLVDIQYF,TGTGCCAGCAGTGACTCGAGGTTGGGGCTCGTGGACATTCAGTACTTC
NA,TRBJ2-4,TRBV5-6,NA,CASSLDSHLAKNIQYF,TGTGCCAGCAGCTTGGACAGCCACCTAGCCAAAAACATTCAGTACTTC
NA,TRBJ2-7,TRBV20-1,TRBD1,CSARADRGLSYEQYF,TGCAGTGCTAGAGCGGACAGGGGCCTCTCCTACGAGCAGTACTTC
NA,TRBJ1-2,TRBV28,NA,CASSPSRSSNGYTF,TGTGCCAGCAGCCCCAGTAGGAGCTCCAATGGCTACACCTTC
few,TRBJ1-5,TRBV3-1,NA,CASSQDARGNQPQHF,TGTGCCAGCAGCCAAGACGCGAGGGGGAATCAGCCCCAGCATTTT
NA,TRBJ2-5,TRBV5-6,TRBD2,CASSGGGLFQEAQYF,TGTGCCAGCAGCGGGGGGGGACTATTCCAAGAGGCCCAGTACTTC
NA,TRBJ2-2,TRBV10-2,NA,CASSMDGRTGELFF,TGCGCCAGCAGTATGGACGGGAGAACCGGGGAGCTGTTTTTT
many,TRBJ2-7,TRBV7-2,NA,CASSDSRLGYEQYF,TGTGCCAGCAGCGATTCTCGACTTGGCTACGAGCAGTACTTC
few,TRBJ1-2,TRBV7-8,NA,CASSPEDRAYTF,TGTGCCAGCAGCCCCGAAGACAGAGCCTACACCTTC
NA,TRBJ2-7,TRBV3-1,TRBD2,CASSQGVGTSGYEQYF,TGTGCCAGCAGCCAAGGTGTGGGGACTAGCGGCTACGAGCAGTACTTC
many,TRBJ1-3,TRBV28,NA,CASSLWRVSGNTIYF,TGTGCCAGCAGTTTATGGAGGGTCTCTGGAAACACCATATATTTT
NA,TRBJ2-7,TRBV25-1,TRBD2,CASSPDHSGSWYEQYF,TGTGCCAGCAGCCCCGACCATAGCGGGAGTTGGTACGAGCAGTACTTC
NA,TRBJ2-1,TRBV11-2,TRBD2,CASSSSSGTGLHNEQFF,TGTGCCAGCAGCTCCTCAAGCGGGACCGGGCTTCACAATGAGCAGTTCTTC
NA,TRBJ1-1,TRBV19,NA,CASSGGWDEAFF,TGTGCCAGTAGCGGGGGGTGGGATGAAGCTTTCTTT
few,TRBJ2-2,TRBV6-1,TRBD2,CASSRSGRGTGELFF,TGTGCCAGCAGTCGGAGCGGGAGAGGCACCGGGGAGCTGTTTTTT
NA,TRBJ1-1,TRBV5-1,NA,CASSEQIQTNTEAFF,TGCGCCAGCAGCGAACAGATACAAACGAACACTGAAGCTTTCTTT
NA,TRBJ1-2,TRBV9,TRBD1,CASSPPYRDRDPANYGYTF,TGTGCCAGCAGCCCCCCCTACCGGGACAGGGACCCTGCTAACTATGGCTACACCTTC
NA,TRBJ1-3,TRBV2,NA,CASRATVFSGNTIYF,TGTGCCAGCAGGGCCACAGTGTTCTCTGGAAACACCATATATTTT
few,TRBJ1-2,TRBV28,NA,CASSQEGVFDLSGYTF,TGTGCCAGCAGCCAAGAAGGGGTATTTGACCTGTCGGGCTACACCTTC
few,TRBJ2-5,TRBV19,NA,CASSIDGSRATETQYF,TGTGCCAGTAGTATAGATGGGAGCAGGGCGACAGAGACCCAGTACTTC
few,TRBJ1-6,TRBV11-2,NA,CASSTGGRLGPLHF,TGTGCCAGCAGCACCGGCGGTCGCCTTGGACCCCTCCACTTT
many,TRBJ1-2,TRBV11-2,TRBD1,CASRGTEHGYTF,TGTGCCAGCCGAGGGACAGAACATGGCTACACCTTC
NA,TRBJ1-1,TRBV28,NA,CASSLWGGLKGDTEAFF,TGTGCCAGCAGTTTATGGGGTGGCCTCAAGGGAGATACTGAAGCTTTCTTT
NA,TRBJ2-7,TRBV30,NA,CAWSQGSYEQYF,TGTGCCTGGAGTCAGGGCAGTTACGAGCAGTACTTC
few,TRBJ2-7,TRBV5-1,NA,CASSLGDPIGGEQYF,TGCGCCAGCAGCTTGGGCGACCCAATTGGGGGGGAGCAGTACTTC
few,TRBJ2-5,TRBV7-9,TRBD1,CASSLGQFGQETQYF,TGTGCCAGCAGCCTGGGACAGTTTGGCCAAGAGACCCAGTACTTC
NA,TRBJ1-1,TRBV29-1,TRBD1,CSLTGGWDTEAFF,TGCAGCTTGACAGGGGGCTGGGACACTGAAGCTTTCTTT
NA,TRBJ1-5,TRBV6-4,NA,CASSGPGGKSNQPQHF,TGTGCCAGCAGTGGCCCCGGAGGGAAGAGCAATCAGCCCCAGCATTTT
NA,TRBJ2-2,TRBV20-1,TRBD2,CSARDQREGLRTGELFF,TGCAGTGCTAGAGATCAGCGGGAGGGCCTTCGGACCGGGGAGCTGTTTTTT
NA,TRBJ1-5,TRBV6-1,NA,CASSPTLQGNQPQHF,TGTGCCAGCAGCCCCACCCTTCAGGGAAATCAGCCCCAGCATTTT
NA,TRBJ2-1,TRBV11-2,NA,CASSLAHEQFF,TGTGCCAGCAGCTTGGCGCATGAGCAGTTCTTC
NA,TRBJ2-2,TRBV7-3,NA,CASGRLGTGELFF,TGTGCCAGCGGACGGCTGGGCACCGGGGAGCTGTTTTTT
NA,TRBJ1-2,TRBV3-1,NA,CASSHPSAANYGYTF,TGTGCCAGCAGCCACCCCTCCGCAGCTAACTATGGCTACACCTTC
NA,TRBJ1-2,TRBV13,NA,CASSRTGLRYGYTF,TGTGCCAGCAGCCGCACAGGCCTAAGATATGGCTACACCTTC
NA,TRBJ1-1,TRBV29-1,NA,CSVEAGEIGGYTEAFF,TGCAGCGTTGAAGCCGGGGAGATTGGGGGGTACACTGAAGCTTTCTTT
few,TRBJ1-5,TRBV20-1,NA,CSARGDVNGNQPQHF,TGCAGTGCTAGAGGGGACGTTAATGGCAATCAGCCCCAGCATTTT
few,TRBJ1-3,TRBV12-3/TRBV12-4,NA,CASSFAAEGSFAIYF,TGTGCCAGCAGTTTTGCCGCTGAAGGGTCTTTCGCCATATATTTT
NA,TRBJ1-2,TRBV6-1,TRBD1,CASSKTGGSNYGYTF,TGTGCCAGCAGTAAGACAGGGGGCAGTAACTATGGCTACACCTTC
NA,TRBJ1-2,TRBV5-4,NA,CASSLVGRQTSYGYTF,TGTGCCAGCAGCTTGGTTGGCAGACAAACTAGCTATGGCTACACCTTC
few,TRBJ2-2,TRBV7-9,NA,CASSSLTGSNTGELFF,TGTGCCAGCAGCTCCTTGACAGGTTCGAACACCGGGGAGCTGTTTTTT
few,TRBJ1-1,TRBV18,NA,CASSSGSGTEAFF,TGTGCCAGTTCGTCAGGGTCGGGCACTGAAGCTTTCTTT
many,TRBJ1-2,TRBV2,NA,CASTYGAGGYTF,TGTGCCAGCACATACGGGGCGGGCGGCTACACCTTC
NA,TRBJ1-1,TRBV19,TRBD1,CASNSPGQGNTEAFF,TGTGCCAGTAACAGTCCGGGACAGGGGAACACTGAAGCTTTCTTT
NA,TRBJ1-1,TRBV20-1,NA,CSARDHSDGRSKAFF,TGCAGTGCTAGAGATCATTCGGATGGGAGGAGTAAAGCTTTCTTT
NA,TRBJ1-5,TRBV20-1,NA,CSARVGFSNQPQHF,TGCAGTGCTAGAGTCGGGTTTAGCAATCAGCCCCAGCATTTT
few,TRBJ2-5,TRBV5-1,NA,CASSSGTSETQYF,TGCGCCAGCAGCTCCGGGACTTCAGAGACCCAGTACTTC
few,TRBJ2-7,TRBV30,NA,CAWGGAGTSYEQYF,TGTGCCTGGGGTGGGGCGGGGACCTCCTACGAGCAGTACTTC
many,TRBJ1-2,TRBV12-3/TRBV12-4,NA,CASSHNGRLYTF,TGTGCCAGCAGCCATAACGGGCGCCTGTACACCTTC
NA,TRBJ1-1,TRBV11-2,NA,CASSPFGQFGTEAFF,TGTGCCAGCAGCCCATTCGGGCAGTTCGGCACTGAAGCTTTCTTT
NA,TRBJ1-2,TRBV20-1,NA,CSARRQGGGYTF,TGCAGTGCTAGAAGGCAGGGTGGAGGCTACACCTTC
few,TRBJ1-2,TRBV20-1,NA,CSASKGKSGYTF,TGCAGTGCTAGTAAGGGGAAAAGTGGCTACACCTTC
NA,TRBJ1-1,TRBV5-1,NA,CASSWGPSSTEAFF,TGCGCCAGCAGCTGGGGGCCAAGTTCGACTGAAGCTTTCTTT
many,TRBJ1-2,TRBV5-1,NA,CASSLAGFGYTF,TGTGCCAGCAGTTTAGCGGGGTTTGGCTACACCTTC
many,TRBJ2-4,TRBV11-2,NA,CASSLRGAWDIQYF,TGTGCCAGCAGCTTACGGGGGGCATGGGACATTCAGTACTTC
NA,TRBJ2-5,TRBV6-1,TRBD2,CASSAVAGGGETQYF,TGTGCCAGCAGTGCAGTAGCGGGAGGGGGGGAGACCCAGTACTTC
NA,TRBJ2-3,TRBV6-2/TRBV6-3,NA,CASTHRSTDTQYF,TGTGCCAGCACTCACAGGAGCACAGATACGCAGTATTTT